This T cell receptor (beta chain) was identified during a study of T cells in Graves' hyperthyroidism and ophthalmopathy. Clinical symptoms, serum thyroxine, TRAb, thyroid ultrasound and orbital computed tomography established diagnosis. Fresh peripheral blood, 10 ml, yielded the PBMCs. Concerning this clonotype: Its antigen remains unknown.

Authors of the study amplified TCR beta CDR3 regions from RNA transcripts. Primed by the HTBI set, a first-round RT-PCR was run on the TCR CDR3. Each CDR3 protein is one row after TCRdb ran MiXCR on the multiplex PCR reads. The sample records approximately 400,000 distinct CDR3 sequences, approximately 17% being singletons. Germline lookup yields CDR1 LNHDA and CDR2 SQIVND (reference sequence). There are 14 residues in the CDR3. V gave up 2 bases and J gave up 1 base, with 6 bases separating them. Study results and caveats: Most expanded thyroid clonotypes above 0.001 recurred in blood.

The J gene is TRBJ1-5, the V gene TRBV19; unclear D gene. The receptor was derived from a man aged 18-30 years with Graves' ophthalmopathy. Sequenced input: blood. CDR3: CASSILDSNQPQHF. The CDR3 nucleotides read TGTGCCAGTAGTATACTAGACAGCAATCAGCCCCAGCATTTT.